These 21 T cell receptor beta chains were sequenced from one sample in a study of CD8+ T cells in alopecia areata. As the sequencing template, cDNA was produced by extracting RNA and reverse transcribing it. The assay was immunoSEQ multiplex PCR, and TCRdb's table has in-frame clones only and misses some. The data contain 60,000 to 70,000 clones, about 45% of them singletons. Here the sequenced sample was CD8+ T cells sorted from blood, taken at week 0. Receptors originate from a human donor with alopecia areata.

The chain joins TRBV7-9 to TRBJ2-7; D is uncertain. Germline V lookup: CDR1 SEHNR, CDR2 FQNEAQ (reference sequence). Trimming left V 5 bases short and J 0 bases short, with 5 bases between. The length of the CDR3 is 12 residues. CDR3 in amino acids: CASSPVSYEQYF. The CDR3 bases are TGTGCCAGCAGCCCAGTCTCCTACGAGCAGTACTTC.

The rearrangement joins TRBV29-1 to TRBJ2-2; D may be TRBD2 (6 bases). V gave up 7 bases and J gave up 3 bases, with 9 bases separating them. The V gene's germline CDR1 is SQVTM and CDR2 ANQGSEA. The CDR3 is 12 residues long. CDR3 residues: CSAPGDTGELFF. Written as DNA, the CDR3 is TGCAGCGCCCCGGGGGACACCGGGGAGCTGTTTTTT.

The chain has TRBV25-1 and TRBJ2-1; D gene unclear. The germline V gene has CDR1 MGHDK and CDR2 SYGVNS. The V end lost 1 base, the J end lost 10 bases, and 8 bases lay between the germline ends. The CDR3 has 12 residues. The CDR3 spells CASSESAVEQFF. The CDR3 bases are TGTGCCAGCAGTGAATCGGCAGTAGAGCAGTTCTTC.

This clone was seen a single time. CDR3 nucleotide sequence: TGCGCCAGCAGTCTCGGACAGGGGGTAACTGAAGCTTTCTTT. Translation: CASSLGQGVTEAFF. The V gene is TRBV4-1, the J gene TRBJ1-1, with 10 bases lining up with TRBD1. The CDR3 runs 14 residues. Per the germline V gene, CDR1 is MGHRA and CDR2 is YSYEKL. V lost 6 bases, J lost 5 bases, and 6 bases stayed unmatched.

This clone was observed a handful of times. The chain uses TRBV11-3 and TRBJ2-7, with 9 bases identical to TRBD1. V dropped 5 bases and J dropped 5; count of bases not matched to a gene: 7. Germline CDR1 SGHNT, CDR2 YENEEA. This CDR3 is 14 amino acids long. This CDR3 is CASSAPGQGHEQYF. The CDR3 DNA reads TGTGCCAGCAGCGCACCGGGACAGGGCCACGAGCAGTACTTC.

This clone occurred a few times. The chain recombines TRBV19 with TRBJ1-2; a possible D gene is TRBD1 (5 bases). The CDR3 length is 12 residues. Germline V gives CDR1 LNHDA, CDR2 SQIVND (reference sequence). The V gene lost 4 bases and the J gene lost 4 bases, with 7 bases spanning the gap. The DNA for the CDR3 is TGTGCCAGTAGTACAGGGCGCTATGGCTACACCTTC. It specifies CASSTGRYGYTF.

This chain uses TRBV7-6 with TRBJ2-3; D is undetermined. CDR3 size: 12 residues. Germline CDR1 is SGHVS and CDR2 is FNYEAQ. Trimming pared 1 base from V and 5 bases from J, leaving 4 bases between. In DNA, the CDR3 is TGTGCCAGCAGCTTAGTGGAAGATACGCAGTATTTT. Its translation: CASSLVEDTQYF.

This clone was seen a single time. The chain has TRBV11-2 and TRBJ2-1; D uncertain. CDR3 length equals 12 residues. From germline, CDR1 is SGHAT and CDR2 FQNNGV. V lost 5 bases and J lost 10, with 12 bases in between. CDR3 loop: CASSRMGEEQFF. The CDR3 nucleotides are TGTGCCAGCAGCCGTATGGGTGAGGAGCAGTTCTTC.

This sequence joins TRBV19 and TRBJ1-5, with 8 bases aligning to TRBD1. Germline V gene lookup returns CDR1 LNHDA and CDR2 SQIVND (reference sequence). The V and J ends lost 7 bases and 0 bases, in that order; junction bases with no gene match: 5. This CDR3 has 15 amino acids. The CDR3 region is CASIGTGRSNQPQHF. As DNA, the CDR3 is TGTGCCAGTATAGGGACAGGCCGTAGCAATCAGCCCCAGCATTTT. The full variable domain, in which reference TRBV19 and TRBJ1-5 provide the parts outside the CDR3, is DGGITQSPKYLFRKEGQNVTLSCEQNLNHDAMYWYRQDPGQGLRLIYYSQIVNDFQKGDIAEGYSVSREKKESFPLTVTSAQKNPTAFYLCASIGTGRSNQPQHFGDGTRLSIL.

The gene calls are TRBV4-2 and TRBJ2-2; D possibly corresponds to TRBD2 (6 bases). CDR1 is LGHNA and CDR2 is YNFKEQ in the germline V gene. This CDR3 contains 18 residues. Deletions cut 0 bases from V and 1 base from J, with 15 bases between. The CDR3 nucleotides read TGTGCCAGCAGCCAAGAAGGCGGGATGGTTAGGAACACCGGGGAGCTGTTTTTT. Translating gives CASSQEGGMVRNTGELFF.

This clone was counted only a few times. The V gene is TRBV27, the J gene TRBJ1-1; 7 nucleotides match TRBD1. V lost 3 bases and J lost 4; bases outside the gene matches: 14. Germline values: CDR1 MNHEY, CDR2 SMNVEV (reference sequence). This CDR3 region has 17 residues. CDR3: CASSFFKASGQSTEAFF. Here the CDR3 DNA reads TGTGCCAGCAGTTTTTTCAAGGCCTCGGGACAGAGCACTGAAGCTTTCTTT.

The V gene is TRBV30, the J gene TRBJ1-1, with D unresolved. This CDR3 is built from 15 residues. CDR1 and CDR2 from the germline V gene are GTSNPN and SVGIG (reference sequence). Deletions cut 0 bases from V and 4 bases from J, with 15 bases between. CDR3 sequence (DNA): TGTGCCTGGAGTGTCGGTTCAGTTGGTGGCACTGAAGCTTTCTTT. Translation gives CAWSVGSVGGTEAFF.

The chain carries TRBV13 and TRBJ2-7, with D perhaps being TRBD1 or TRBD2 (5 bases each). Germline V gives CDR1 PRHDT, CDR2 FYEKMQ (reference sequence). V lost 5 bases and J 3 bases, leaving 14 bases between the germline ends. The CDR3 contains 14 residues. CDR3 nucleotide sequence: TGTGCCAGCAGCACGGGACCACAAGGCTACGAGCAGTACTTC. This translates into CASSTGPQGYEQYF.

The sample holds a few counts of this clone. The chain recombines TRBV9 with TRBJ2-1, with 8 bases matching TRBD2. Germline loops: CDR1 SGDLS, CDR2 YYNGEE. This CDR3 contains 14 residues. V gave up 2 bases and J gave up 6 bases; unmatched junction bases: 4. The CDR3 protein is CASSVVSGSNEQFF. Here the CDR3 DNA reads TGTGCCAGCAGCGTCGTGAGCGGGAGCAATGAGCAGTTCTTC.

The chain couples TRBV15 to TRBJ2-1, with 11 bases fitting TRBD2. The CDR3 has 15 residues. Germline V gene lookup returns CDR1 LNHNV and CDR2 YYDKDF (reference sequence). V gave up 5 bases and J gave up 5 bases; unmatched junction bases: 5. The CDR3 protein is CATSGSGGAHNEQFF. CDR3 DNA sequence: TGTGCCACCAGCGGTAGCGGGGGGGCCCACAATGAGCAGTTCTTC.

The V and J genes are TRBV27 and TRBJ2-3; possible D gene TRBD2, 6 bases. Per germline, CDR1 MNHEY and CDR2 SMNVEV (reference sequence). Trimming took off 5 bases at V and 8 bases at J, with 11 bases between the two ends. CDR3 length: 12 residues. The CDR3 DNA reads TGTGCCAGCAGTCCCGGAGGGGTTACGCAGTATTTT. This gives the protein CASSPGGVTQYF.

CDR3: CSVQDRTGELFF. The CDR3 nucleotides are TGCAGCGTTCAGGACCGTACCGGGGAGCTGTTTTTT. The gene calls are TRBV29-1 and TRBJ2-2, with D uncertain. V was pared by 5 bases and J by 5 bases, with 9 bases between. The CDR3 covers 12 residues. The germline V gene has CDR1 SQVTM and CDR2 ANQGSEA.

This chain links TRBV30 with TRBJ2-1; no reliable D call. The V gene's germline CDR1 is GTSNPN and CDR2 SVGIG (reference sequence). The CDR3 has 12 amino acids. Trimming left V 3 bases short and J 9 bases short, with 12 bases between. The CDR3 region is CAWSLGRSEQFF. The CDR3 DNA follows: TGTGCCTGGAGCTTAGGGCGCAGTGAGCAGTTCTTC.

This chain links TRBV30 with TRBJ2-7, with a possible D match to TRBD2 (6 bases). Trimming removed 5 bases at V and 4 bases at J, with 12 bases between. Germline V gives CDR1 GTSNPN, CDR2 SVGIG (reference sequence). The CDR3 has 12 amino acids. As DNA, the CDR3 is TGTGCCTGGCAACGGGAGAATTACGAGCAGTACTTC. Residues: CAWQRENYEQYF.

This clone has only a few counts. CDR3 in amino acids: CASSPKSPPNTEAFF. CDR3 sequence (DNA): TGTGCCAGCAGTCCCAAGTCACCGCCGAACACTGAAGCTTTCTTT. The V call is TRBV4-2, the J call TRBJ1-1; D is ambiguous. V gave up 6 bases and J gave up 1 base, with 15 bases separating them. CDR3 length: 15 residues. CDR1 and CDR2 from the germline V gene are LGHNA and YNFKEQ.

In its sample, this clone was seen once. The CDR3 coding sequence is TGTGCCAGCAGACCACCACTAGCGGCACAGGCGGACAATGAGCAGTTCTTC. Protein sequence: CASRPPLAAQADNEQFF. The chain joins TRBV7-9 to TRBJ2-1; TRBD2 matches at 8 bases. Germline values: CDR1 SEHNR, CDR2 FQNEAQ (reference sequence). V shed 6 bases and J 5 bases; nucleotides not matched to a gene: 15. The CDR3 contains 17 residues.